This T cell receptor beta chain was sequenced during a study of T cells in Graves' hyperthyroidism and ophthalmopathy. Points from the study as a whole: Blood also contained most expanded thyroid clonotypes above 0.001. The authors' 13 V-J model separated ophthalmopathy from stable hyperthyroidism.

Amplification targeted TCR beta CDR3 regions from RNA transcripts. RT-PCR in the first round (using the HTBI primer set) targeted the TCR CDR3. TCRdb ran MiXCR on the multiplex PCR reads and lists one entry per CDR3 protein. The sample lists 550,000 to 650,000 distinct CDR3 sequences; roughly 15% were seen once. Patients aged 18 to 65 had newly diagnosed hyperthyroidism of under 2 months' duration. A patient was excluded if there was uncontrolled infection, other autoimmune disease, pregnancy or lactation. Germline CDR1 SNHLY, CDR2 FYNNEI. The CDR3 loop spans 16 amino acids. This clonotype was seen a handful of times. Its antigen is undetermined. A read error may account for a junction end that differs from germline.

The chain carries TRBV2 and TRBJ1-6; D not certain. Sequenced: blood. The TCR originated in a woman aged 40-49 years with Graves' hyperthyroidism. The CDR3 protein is CASSVHKSSYNPPLHF. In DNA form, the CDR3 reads TGTGCCAGCAGTGTCCACAAGAGCTCCTATAATCCACCCCTCCACTTT. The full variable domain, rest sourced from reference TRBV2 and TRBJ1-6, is EPEVTQTPSHQVTQMGQEVILRCVPISNHLYFYWYRQILGQKVEFLVSFYNNEISEKSEIFDDQFSVERPDGSNFTLKIRSTKLEDSAMYFCASSVHKSSYNPPLHFGNGTRLTVT.